What follows describes a single T cell receptor beta chain. The antigen is unknown. The sample is drawn from a study of vaccination and CD4 T cells after COVID-19. Study-level information: Ranging from 14 to 241, the interval between dose two and post-vaccine sampling had a median of roughly 73 days.

Treatment described: roughly 11-day PBMC culture with coronavirus spike peptide pools or control peptides (ViraFEST assay). Alongside around 10 IU/ml IL-2 and 7.5 to 10 ug/ml peptide pools, PBMCs were cultured at two million per well. The V end was cut by 2 bases, the J end by 4 bases, with 8 bases between. The germline CDR1 and CDR2 sequences are SGHAT and FQNNGV. The CDR3 length is 13 residues. Study observations and caveats: Convalescent patients displayed a median 86.3% of reactive clones emerging only post-vaccination.

Sequenced with the Oncomine TCR Beta short-read assay was DNA taken from cultured CD4+ T cells. TCRdb fed the PCR reads into MiXCR, producing one record per CDR3 protein. Seen here are roughly 15,000 distinct CDR3 sequences, roughly 50% observed once, and the top ten hold 13% to 15%. The sample comprised CD4+ T cells from blood, cultured in vitro. The chain carries TRBV11-2 and TRBJ1-2; maybe TRBD1 (5 bases). This TCR came from a human donor who had recovered from COVID-19. CDR3 residues: CASSLRGSYGYTF. Here the CDR3 DNA reads TGTGCCAGCAGCTTACGGGGGAGCTATGGCTACACCTTC.